Listed below are T cell receptor beta chains from one sample, sequenced in a study of beta chain features in type 1 diabetes. The data were produced by immunoSEQ multiplex PCR, yet TCRdb's version contains in-frame clones alone and is incomplete. The sample gives 200,000 to 300,000 clones, approximately 13% of which show up once; approximately 0.018% is in the top ten. Sequenced: naive CD4+ T cells from blood. Receptors originate from a man aged 30 to 45 with type 1 diabetes. The CDR3 runs from the conserved cysteine through the conserved F or W. Fields, in order: clone size, V gene, CDR3 protein. Some rows have no size entry. The others give once, few or many, or a class for an expanded clone.

clone size: few; V gene: TRBV10-3; CDR3 protein: CAISEYRTSGGYEQYF
clone size: -; V gene: TRBV15; CDR3 protein: CATSRRGGHNEQFF
clone size: few; V gene: TRBV7-9; CDR3 protein: CASSSNRVEPGREYF
clone size: few; V gene: TRBV6-5; CDR3 protein: CASRGGLGEGEQYF
clone size: -; V gene: TRBV30; CDR3 protein: CAWTRGTSGLSYNEQFF
clone size: -; V gene: TRBV19; CDR3 protein: CASSGAGRGELFF
clone size: -; V gene: TRBV30; CDR3 protein: CAWSRGSTDTQYF
clone size: few; V gene: TRBV9; CDR3 protein: CASSEPGFAYNEQFF
clone size: -; V gene: TRBV9; CDR3 protein: CASSPSGLLFWEQYF
clone size: -; V gene: TRBV5-4; CDR3 protein: CASSLSTNTEAFF
clone size: few; V gene: TRBV19; CDR3 protein: CASSIGTSTPSETQYF
clone size: -; V gene: TRBV2; CDR3 protein: CASIGGGYEQYF
clone size: -; V gene: TRBV11-2; CDR3 protein: CASSLAGGDTEAFF
clone size: few; V gene: TRBV29-1; CDR3 protein: CSVEVKEREGYEQYF
clone size: -; V gene: TRBV5-1; CDR3 protein: CASSLTGNTEAFF
clone size: few; V gene: TRBV15; CDR3 protein: CATSNLAGGRETEAFF
clone size: -; V gene: TRBV6-6; CDR3 protein: CASSSTRGGADTQYF
clone size: -; V gene: TRBV27; CDR3 protein: CASSDRQGPQETQYF
clone size: -; V gene: TRBV18; CDR3 protein: CASSPSQGNNEQYF
clone size: few; V gene: TRBV14; CDR3 protein: CASSQQGFTEAFF
clone size: few; V gene: TRBV27; CDR3 protein: CASRDLGGAETQYF
clone size: -; V gene: TRBV7-9; CDR3 protein: CASSSGPRAQETQYF
clone size: -; V gene: TRBV9; CDR3 protein: CASSEPLASRGYSGYTF
clone size: few; V gene: TRBV4-2; CDR3 protein: CASSQEGGFGELFF
clone size: few; V gene: TRBV5-6; CDR3 protein: CASTGGAYNEQFF
clone size: -; V gene: TRBV19; CDR3 protein: CASSMGQSADYGYTF
clone size: -; V gene: TRBV5-1; CDR3 protein: CASSLEAALNTEAFF
clone size: -; V gene: TRBV6-5; CDR3 protein: CASSYSHSSYEQYF
clone size: few; V gene: TRBV11-3; CDR3 protein: CASSLALAGGNEQFF
clone size: -; V gene: TRBV25-1; CDR3 protein: CASSEYTGGPGETQYF
clone size: few; V gene: TRBV5-1; CDR3 protein: CASSPLAGPGEQFF
clone size: -; V gene: TRBV2; CDR3 protein: CASSASLAKNIQYF
clone size: few; V gene: TRBV6-5; CDR3 protein: CASSADRDTDTQYF
clone size: -; V gene: TRBV25-1; CDR3 protein: CASSLAGLSYEQYF
clone size: -; V gene: TRBV7-9; CDR3 protein: CASSTRQGGNTEAFF
clone size: -; V gene: TRBV4-1; CDR3 protein: CASSQGVQGLAWETQYF
clone size: few; V gene: TRBV9; CDR3 protein: CASSVPGVKTQYF